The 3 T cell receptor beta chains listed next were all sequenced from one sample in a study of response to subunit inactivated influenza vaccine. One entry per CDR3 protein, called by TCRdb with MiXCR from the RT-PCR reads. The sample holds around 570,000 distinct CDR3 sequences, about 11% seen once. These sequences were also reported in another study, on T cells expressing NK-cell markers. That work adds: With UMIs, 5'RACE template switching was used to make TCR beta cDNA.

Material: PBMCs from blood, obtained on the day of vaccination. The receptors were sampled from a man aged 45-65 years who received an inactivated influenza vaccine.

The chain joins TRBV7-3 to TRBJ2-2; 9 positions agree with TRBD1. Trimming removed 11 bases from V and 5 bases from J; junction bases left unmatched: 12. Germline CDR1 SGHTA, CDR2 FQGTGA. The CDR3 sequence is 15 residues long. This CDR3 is CARLYRGRKTGELFF. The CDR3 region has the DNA TGTGCCCGTCTGTACAGGGGGCGAAAAACCGGGGAGCTGTTTTTT.

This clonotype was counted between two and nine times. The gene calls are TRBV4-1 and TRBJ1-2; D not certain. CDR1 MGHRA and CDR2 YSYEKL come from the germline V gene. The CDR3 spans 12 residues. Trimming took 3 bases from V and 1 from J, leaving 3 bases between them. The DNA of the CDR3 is TGCGCCAGCAGCCACCGTAACTATGGCTACACCTTC. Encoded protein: CASSHRNYGYTF.

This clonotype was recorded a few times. The CDR3 bases are TGCGCCAGCAGCTCTTTAGGGGGGCTCGACACTGAAGCTTTCTTT. This codes for CASSSLGGLDTEAFF. The J gene is TRBJ1-1, the V gene TRBV5-1; maybe TRBD1 (6 bases). Germline V lookup: CDR1 SGHRS, CDR2 YFSETQ. Trimming took off 3 bases at V and 3 bases at J, with 15 bases between the two ends. CDR3 length: 15 amino acids.